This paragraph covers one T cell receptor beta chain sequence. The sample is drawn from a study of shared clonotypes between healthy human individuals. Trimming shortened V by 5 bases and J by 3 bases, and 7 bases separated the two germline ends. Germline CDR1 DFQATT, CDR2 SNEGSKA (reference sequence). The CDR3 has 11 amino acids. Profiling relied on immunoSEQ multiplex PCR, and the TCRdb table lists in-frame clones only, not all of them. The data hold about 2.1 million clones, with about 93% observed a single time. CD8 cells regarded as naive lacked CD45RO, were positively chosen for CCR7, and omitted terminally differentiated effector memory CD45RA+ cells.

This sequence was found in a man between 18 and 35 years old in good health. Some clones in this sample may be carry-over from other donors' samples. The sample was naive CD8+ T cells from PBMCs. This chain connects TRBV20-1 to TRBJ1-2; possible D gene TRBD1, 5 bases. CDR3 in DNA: TGCAGTGCTGACAGTGACTATGGCTACACCTTC. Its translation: CSADSDYGYTF.